Below, 5 T cell receptor beta chains from the same sample are listed, as sequenced in a study of OX40 agonist ivuxolimab in advanced cancers. Libraries were constructed by the immunoSEQ multiplex PCR assay. In its TCRdb copy, this immuneACCESS table keeps in-frame sequences only and misses some clones. Where compared with another copy, unresolved V genes explain less than half of these, and the others have no known cause. This sample comprises around 94,000 clones, about 90% of them detected only once. 0.7% to 0.95% of the sample rests with the top ten. The sequencing used CD4+ or CD8+ T cells sorted from blood, collected in a trial of the OX40 agonist ivuxolimab. The receptors here all came from an adult with an advanced solid tumor such as melanoma, head and neck, liver or kidney cancer.

V gene TRBV18 combines with J gene TRBJ1-3; D is perhaps TRBD1 (6 bases). The CDR3 spans 17 residues. The ends were cut back, 4 bases at V and 0 bases at J, with 16 bases in the middle. Germline V gene data show CDR1 as KGHSH and CDR2 as LQKENI. The CDR3 nucleotides read TGTGCCAGCTCACGATCGGCTGACAGGAGCTCTGGAAACACCATATATTTT. Protein product: CASSRSADRSSGNTIYF.

This clone has a handful of counts. This rearrangement joins TRBV6-5 to TRBJ1-2; D is ambiguous. Germline CDR1 and CDR2: MNHEY and SVGAGI. This CDR3 is 11 amino acids long. Between the trimmed V and J ends, which lost 6 bases and 5 bases, there was a span of 7 bases. The CDR3 loop reads CASSGAYGYTF. As DNA, the CDR3 is TGTGCCAGCAGCGGAGCATATGGCTACACCTTC.

The chain uses TRBV29-1 and TRBJ2-5; D is unclear. The CDR3 is 12 amino acids. The V end lost 5 bases, the J end lost 1 base, and 8 bases lay between the germline ends. Per germline, CDR1 SQVTM and CDR2 ANQGSEA. CDR3 sequence: CSVSGPQETQYF. DNA of the CDR3: TGCAGCGTTTCCGGTCCCCAAGAGACCCAGTACTTC. The full variable domain, its missing parts supplied by reference TRBV29-1 and TRBJ2-5, is SAVISQKPSRDICQRGTSLTIQCQVDSQVTMMFWYRQQPGQSLTLIATANQGSEATYESGFVIDKFPISRPNLTFSTLTVSNMSPEDSSIYLCSVSGPQETQYFGPGTRLLVL.

The chain is built from TRBV7-8 and TRBJ2-7; D tentatively reads TRBD1 or TRBD2 (5 bases each). Germline CDR1 and CDR2: SGHVS and FQNEAQ. The CDR3 consists of 14 residues. V lost 7 bases and J lost 7, with 20 bases in between. CDR3: CASIKMGVDGEQYF. Written as DNA, the CDR3 is TGTGCCAGCATCAAAATGGGGGTTGACGGGGAGCAGTACTTC.

The CDR3 DNA sequence: TGTGCCAGCAGCATTATTAGGGGGCGCGAGACCCAGTACTTC. Its translation: CASSIIRGRETQYF. J is TRBJ2-5 and V is TRBV7-2; 7 bases fit TRBD1. This CDR3 is built from 14 residues. With V trimmed by 5 bases and J by 5 bases, 8 bases remained unmatched. Per the germline V gene, CDR1 is SGHTA and CDR2 is FQGNSA.